A single sample is the source of the 15 T cell receptor beta chains below, sequenced in a study of OX40 agonist ivuxolimab in advanced cancers. TCRdb's table, derived via immunoSEQ multiplex PCR, lists solely in-frame clones and lacks some. The table includes some 140,000 clones, approximately 94% detected once. The sample here was CD4+ or CD8+ T cells sorted from blood, taken in a trial of the OX40 agonist ivuxolimab. The receptors were sampled from an adult with an advanced solid tumor such as melanoma, head and neck, liver or kidney cancer.

This clone was observed a few times. This sequence joins TRBV7-3 and TRBJ2-2; D perhaps matches TRBD1 (5 bases). Germline V gene sequence: CDR1 SGHTA, CDR2 FQGTGA. Trimming pared 0 bases from V and 7 bases from J, leaving 9 bases between. CDR3 length equals 14 residues. The CDR3 loop reads CASSLTLDNGELFF. The CDR3 nucleotides read TGTGCCAGCAGCTTAACTCTGGACAACGGGGAGCTGTTTTTT.

The chain recombines TRBV9 with TRBJ2-7; no clear D. The ends were cut back, 0 bases at V and 2 bases at J, with 12 bases in the middle. The CDR3 sequence is 15 residues long. Germline CDR1 SGDLS, CDR2 YYNGEE. For the CDR3, the DNA is TGTGCCAGCAGCGTAGCCCCAGGAGATACCTACGAGCAGTACTTC. It specifies CASSVAPGDTYEQYF.

This clone was seen just once. This chain connects TRBV5-1 to TRBJ1-1; 11 positions agree with TRBD1. Germline CDR1 SGHRS, CDR2 YFSETQ. The CDR3 contains 16 residues. V shed 0 bases and J 0 bases; nucleotides not matched to a gene: 1. The CDR3 bases are TGCGCCAGCAGCTTGGGGACAGGGGGCTTGAACACTGAAGCTTTCTTT. Its translation is CASSLGTGGLNTEAFF.

V usage is TRBV6-1 and J usage is TRBJ1-2; no reliable D call. Per germline, CDR1 MNHNS and CDR2 SASEGT. The CDR3 extends over 13 amino acids. With 7 bases removed from V and 4 bases from J, the gap between germline ends came to 13 bases. The CDR3 protein is CASIAVGVYGYTF. The CDR3, as DNA: TGTGCCAGCATCGCTGTGGGCGTCTATGGCTACACCTTC.

The chain is built from TRBV7-2 and TRBJ1-2, with 7 bases identical to TRBD1. Germline assignment: CDR1 SGHTA and CDR2 FQGNSA. The CDR3 sequence is 17 residues long. V lost 5 bases and J lost 0; bases outside the gene matches: 12. The chain's CDR3 is CASSLTLRTGTNYGYTF. The CDR3 nucleotides are TGTGCCAGCAGCCTTACCCTTAGGACAGGTACTAACTATGGCTACACCTTC.

This chain connects TRBV28 to TRBJ1-1; D unresolved. The V end lost 6 bases, the J end lost 1 base, and 12 bases lay between the germline ends. Germline V gene data show CDR1 as MDHEN and CDR2 as SYDVKM. The CDR3 consists of 14 residues. This chain's CDR3 is CASSPGPGNTEAFF. CDR3 bases: TGTGCCAGCAGCCCCGGGCCTGGGAACACTGAAGCTTTCTTT.

The V and J genes are TRBV30 and TRBJ2-5, with D perhaps being TRBD1 or TRBD2 (5 bases each). Between the trimmed V and J ends, which lost 0 bases and 9 bases, there was a span of 26 bases. The CDR3 extends over 17 amino acids. Germline V gene data show CDR1 as GTSNPN and CDR2 as SVGIG (reference sequence). CDR3 loop: CAWSVGVSAGPVGAQYF. The CDR3, as DNA: TGTGCCTGGAGTGTAGGGGTGTCCGCTGGTCCCGTGGGGGCCCAGTACTTC.

The gene calls are TRBV5-1 and TRBJ2-5, with TRBD1 identical over 10 bases. The germline V gene encodes CDR1 SGHRS and CDR2 YFSETQ. The CDR3 extends over 14 amino acids. Trimming removed 6 bases from V and 5 bases from J; junction bases left unmatched: 7. The CDR3 nucleotides are TGCGCCAGCACCACGACAGGGGGCACGGAGACCCAGTACTTC. It encodes CASTTTGGTETQYF.

The rearrangement links TRBV19 to TRBJ2-7; 7 nucleotides agree with TRBD1. The V and J ends lost 1 base and 4 bases, in that order; junction bases with no gene match: 10. The CDR3 is 16 amino acids. In germline, CDR1 is LNHDA, CDR2 SQIVND (reference sequence). The CDR3 nucleotides read TGTGCCAGTAGTATAGGGCCGGGACAGAGAACGTACGAGCAGTACTTC. Translation: CASSIGPGQRTYEQYF.

The rearrangement joins TRBV11-2 to TRBJ1-1, with TRBD1 matching over 11 bases. The CDR3 is 14 amino acids. Trimming at V came to 3 bases and at J to 11 bases, leaving 8 bases not matched to a gene. Germline CDR1 and CDR2: SGHAT and FQNNGV. The CDR3 DNA reads TGTGCCAGCAGCTTTGGACAGGGGGCCCTTCGGGCTTTCTTT. It specifies CASSFGQGALRAFF.

The chain is built from TRBV27 and TRBJ2-5; the D gene is possibly TRBD1 (6 bases). The J call may be mistaken, given a closer DNA end match to TRBJ2-7. CDR1 MNHEY and CDR2 SMNVEV come from the germline V gene (reference sequence). The length of the CDR3 is 13 residues. The CDR3 reads CASSLGTIYEQYF. The CDR3, as DNA: TGTGCCAGCTCCCTGGGGACAATCTACGAGCAGTACTTC.

This rearrangement joins TRBV18 to TRBJ2-1, with 8 bases matching TRBD2. V lost 3 bases to trimming and J lost 4 bases; unmatched junction nucleotides: 11. The CDR3 spans 17 residues. Germline lookup yields CDR1 KGHSH and CDR2 LQKENI. The CDR3 DNA is TGTGCCAGCTCACCCGCTATGAGCGGGAGTTCTTACAATGAGCAGTTCTTC. Translation gives CASSPAMSGSSYNEQFF.

Turning to this clone: This sample includes further DNA sequences coding for the same CDR3. CDR3 region: CASSVATGQETQYF. In DNA form, the CDR3 reads TGTGCCAGCAGCGTAGCTACAGGTCAAGAGACCCAGTACTTC. This chain connects TRBV9 to TRBJ2-5; a possible D gene is TRBD1 (5 bases). CDR3 size: 14 residues. The V end was cut by 0 bases, the J end by 2 bases, with 8 bases between. Germline-derived CDR1 and CDR2 are SGDLS and YYNGEE. Using reference TRBV9 and TRBJ2-5 for the parts outside the CDR3, the full variable domain is DSGVTQTPKHLITATGQRVTLRCSPRSGDLSVYWYQQSLDQGLQFLIQYYNGEERAKGNILERFSAQQFPDLHSELNLSSLELGDSALYFCASSVATGQETQYFGPGTRLLVL.

The V and J genes are TRBV11-2 and TRBJ2-7; TRBD2 agrees at 11 bases. Germline trimming cut 5 bases from V and 2 bases from J; bases unmatched to any gene: 5. The CDR3 spans 15 residues. Germline V CDR1 and CDR2: SGHAT, FQNNGV. CDR3 protein: CASSVVLAGAYEQYF. DNA of the CDR3: TGTGCCAGCAGCGTCGTACTAGCGGGGGCCTACGAGCAGTACTTC.

Only one count was recorded for this clone. This chain uses TRBV7-2 with TRBJ1-3; 9 bases fit TRBD1. The J segment lost 1 base and the V segment lost 4 bases, leaving 5 bases of the junction unmatched. CDR3 length: 16 amino acids. The germline V gene has CDR1 SGHTA and CDR2 FQGNSA. The chain's CDR3 is CASSSGGTGSGNTIYF. For the CDR3, the DNA is TGTGCCAGCAGCTCGGGTGGGACAGGGTCTGGAAACACCATATATTTT.